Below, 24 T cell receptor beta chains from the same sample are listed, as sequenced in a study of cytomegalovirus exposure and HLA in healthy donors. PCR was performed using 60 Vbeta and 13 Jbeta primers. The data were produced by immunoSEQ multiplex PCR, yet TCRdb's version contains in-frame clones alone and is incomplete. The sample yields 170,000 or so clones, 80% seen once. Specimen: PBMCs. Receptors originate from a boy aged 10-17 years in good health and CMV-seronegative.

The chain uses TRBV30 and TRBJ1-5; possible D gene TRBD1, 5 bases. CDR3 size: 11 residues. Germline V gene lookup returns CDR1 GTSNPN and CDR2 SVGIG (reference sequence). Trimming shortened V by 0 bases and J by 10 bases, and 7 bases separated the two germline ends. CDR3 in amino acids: CAWSVWGPQHF. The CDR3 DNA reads TGTGCCTGGAGTGTTTGGGGCCCCCAGCATTTT.

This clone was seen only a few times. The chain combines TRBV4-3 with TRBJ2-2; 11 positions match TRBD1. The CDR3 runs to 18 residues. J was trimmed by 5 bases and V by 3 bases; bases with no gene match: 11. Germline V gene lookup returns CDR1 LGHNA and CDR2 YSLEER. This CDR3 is CASSQGTRRDRGTGELFF. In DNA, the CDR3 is TGCGCCAGCAGCCAGGGAACCAGAAGGGACAGGGGGACCGGGGAGCTGTTTTTT.

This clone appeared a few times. For the CDR3, the DNA is TGCGCCAGCAGCGTGGTGAGCCCGACCTACGAGCAGTACTTC. Translating it yields CASSVVSPTYEQYF. This chain uses TRBV4-1 with TRBJ2-7; no definite D call. Germline CDR1 MGHRA, CDR2 YSYEKL. V dropped 5 bases and J dropped 2 bases, with 13 bases sitting between them. The length of the CDR3 is 14 residues.

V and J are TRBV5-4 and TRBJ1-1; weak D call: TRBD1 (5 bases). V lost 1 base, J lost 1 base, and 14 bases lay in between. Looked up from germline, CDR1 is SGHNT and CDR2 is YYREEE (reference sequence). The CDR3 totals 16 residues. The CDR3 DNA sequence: TGTGCCAGCAGCTTGTCTCCCGGGGGTCGGAACACTGAAGCTTTCTTT. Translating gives CASSLSPGGRNTEAFF.

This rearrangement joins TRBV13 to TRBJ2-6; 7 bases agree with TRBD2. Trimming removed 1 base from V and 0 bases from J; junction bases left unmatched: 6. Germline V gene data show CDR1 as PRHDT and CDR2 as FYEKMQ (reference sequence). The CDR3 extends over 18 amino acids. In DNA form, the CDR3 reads TGTGCCAGCAGCTTAGAACCTAGCGGTCCCTCTGGGGCCAACGTCCTGACTTTC. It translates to CASSLEPSGPSGANVLTF.

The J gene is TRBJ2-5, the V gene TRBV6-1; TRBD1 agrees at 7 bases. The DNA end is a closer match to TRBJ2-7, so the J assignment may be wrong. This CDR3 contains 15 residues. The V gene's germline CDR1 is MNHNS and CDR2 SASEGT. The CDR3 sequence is CASSEMGQPPYEQYF. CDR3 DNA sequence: TGTGCCAGCAGTGAAATGGGACAGCCCCCCTACGAGCAGTACTTC.

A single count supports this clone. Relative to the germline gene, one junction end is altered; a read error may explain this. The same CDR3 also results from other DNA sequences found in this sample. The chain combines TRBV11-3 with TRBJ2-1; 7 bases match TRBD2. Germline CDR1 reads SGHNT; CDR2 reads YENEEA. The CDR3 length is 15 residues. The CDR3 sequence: CASSSQAGPYNEQFF. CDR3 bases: TGCGCCAGCAGCTCCCAAGCGGGGCCCTACAATGAGCAGTTCTTC.

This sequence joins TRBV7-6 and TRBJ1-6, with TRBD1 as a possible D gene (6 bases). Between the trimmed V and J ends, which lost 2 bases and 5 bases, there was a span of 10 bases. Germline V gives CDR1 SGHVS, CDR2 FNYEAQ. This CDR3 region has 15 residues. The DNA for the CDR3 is TGTGCCAGCAGCTTATATCAGGGGAATAATTCACCCCTCCACTTT. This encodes CASSLYQGNNSPLHF.

The CDR3 is CASSLTDYYGYTF. In DNA, the CDR3 is TGCGCCAGCAGCTTGACAGATTACTATGGCTACACCTTC. The chain links TRBV5-1 to TRBJ1-2; D gene unclear. V lost 1 base and J 3 bases, leaving 7 bases between the germline ends. This CDR3 has 13 residues. Germline V lookup: CDR1 SGHRS, CDR2 YFSETQ.

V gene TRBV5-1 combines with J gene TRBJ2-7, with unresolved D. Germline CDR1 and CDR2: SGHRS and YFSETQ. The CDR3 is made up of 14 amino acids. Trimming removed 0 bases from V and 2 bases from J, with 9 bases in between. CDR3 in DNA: TGCGCCAGCAGCTTGGATCCCCCCACCTACGAGCAGTACTTC. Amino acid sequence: CASSLDPPTYEQYF.

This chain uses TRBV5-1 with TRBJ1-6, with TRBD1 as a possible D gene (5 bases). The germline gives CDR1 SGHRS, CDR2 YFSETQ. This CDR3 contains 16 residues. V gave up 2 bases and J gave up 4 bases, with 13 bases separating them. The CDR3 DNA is TGCGCCAGCAGCTTCTCTGCGACAGATTATAATTCACCCCTCCACTTT. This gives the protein CASSFSATDYNSPLHF.

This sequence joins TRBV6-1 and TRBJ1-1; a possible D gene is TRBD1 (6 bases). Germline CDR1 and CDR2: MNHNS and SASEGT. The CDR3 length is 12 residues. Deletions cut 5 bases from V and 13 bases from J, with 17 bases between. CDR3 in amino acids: CASSSGTPEVFF. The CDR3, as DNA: TGTGCCAGCAGTTCCGGGACACCCGAGGTTTTCTTT.

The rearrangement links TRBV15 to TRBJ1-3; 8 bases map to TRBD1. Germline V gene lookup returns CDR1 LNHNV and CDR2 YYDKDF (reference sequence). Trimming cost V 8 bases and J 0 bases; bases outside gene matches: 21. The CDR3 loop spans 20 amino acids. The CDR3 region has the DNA TGTGCCACCGTGAGTGGTGGACAGGGACTGAGACCACTCTCTGGAAACACCATATATTTT. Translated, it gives CATVSGGQGLRPLSGNTIYF.

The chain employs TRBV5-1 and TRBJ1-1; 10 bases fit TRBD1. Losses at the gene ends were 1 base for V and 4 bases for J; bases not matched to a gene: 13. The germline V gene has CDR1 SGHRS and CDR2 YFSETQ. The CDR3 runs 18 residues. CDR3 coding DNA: TGCGCCAGCAGCTTGAGCCTTCGACAGGGGGCTGAGGGCACTGAAGCTTTCTTT. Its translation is CASSLSLRQGAEGTEAFF.

The CDR3 nucleotides are TGTGCCAGCAGCCAAGGTCTACAGGGTCATTCCTACGAGCAGTACTTC. Its translation: CASSQGLQGHSYEQYF. The chain links TRBV4-2 to TRBJ2-7; weak D call: TRBD1 (6 bases). CDR3 length equals 16 residues. V was cut by 1 base and J by 1 base, with 14 bases left in between. CDR1 is LGHNA and CDR2 is YNFKEQ in the germline V gene.

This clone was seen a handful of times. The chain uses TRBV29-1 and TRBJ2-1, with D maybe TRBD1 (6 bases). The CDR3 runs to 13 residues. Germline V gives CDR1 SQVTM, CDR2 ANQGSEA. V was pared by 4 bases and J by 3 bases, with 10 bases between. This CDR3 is CSVGRDIYNEQFF. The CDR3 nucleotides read TGCAGCGTTGGACGGGACATCTACAATGAGCAGTTCTTC.

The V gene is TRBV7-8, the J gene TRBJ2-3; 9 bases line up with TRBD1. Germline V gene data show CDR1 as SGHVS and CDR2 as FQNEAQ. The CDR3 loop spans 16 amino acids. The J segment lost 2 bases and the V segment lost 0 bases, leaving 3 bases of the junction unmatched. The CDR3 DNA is TGTGCCAGCAGCTTAGCGGGGACAGGGAACACAGATACGCAGTATTTT. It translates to CASSLAGTGNTDTQYF.

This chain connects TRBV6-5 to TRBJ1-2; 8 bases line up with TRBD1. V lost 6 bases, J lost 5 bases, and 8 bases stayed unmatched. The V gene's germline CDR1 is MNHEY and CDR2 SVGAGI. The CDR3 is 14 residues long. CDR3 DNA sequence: TGTGCCAGCAGGGCGGGACAGGAAAATTATGGCTACACCTTC. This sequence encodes CASRAGQENYGYTF.

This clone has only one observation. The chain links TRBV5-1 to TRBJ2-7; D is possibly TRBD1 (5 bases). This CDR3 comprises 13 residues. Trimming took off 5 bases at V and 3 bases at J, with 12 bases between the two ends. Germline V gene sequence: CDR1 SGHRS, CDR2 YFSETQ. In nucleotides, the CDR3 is TGCGCCAGCAGGGACACAGGATTCTACGAGCAGTACTTC. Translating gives CASRDTGFYEQYF. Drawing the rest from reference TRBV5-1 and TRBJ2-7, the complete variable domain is KAGVTQTPRYLIKTRGQQVTLSCSPISGHRSVSWYQQTPGQGLQFLFEYFSETQRNKGNFPGRFSGRQFSNSRSEMNVSTLELGDSALYLCASRDTGFYEQYFGPGTRLTVT.

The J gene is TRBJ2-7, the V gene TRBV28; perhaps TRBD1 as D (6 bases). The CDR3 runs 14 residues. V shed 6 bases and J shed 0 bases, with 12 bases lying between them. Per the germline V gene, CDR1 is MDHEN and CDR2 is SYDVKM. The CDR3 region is CASSLGQTSYEQYF. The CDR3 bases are TGTGCCAGCAGCCTCGGACAGACCTCCTACGAGCAGTACTTC.

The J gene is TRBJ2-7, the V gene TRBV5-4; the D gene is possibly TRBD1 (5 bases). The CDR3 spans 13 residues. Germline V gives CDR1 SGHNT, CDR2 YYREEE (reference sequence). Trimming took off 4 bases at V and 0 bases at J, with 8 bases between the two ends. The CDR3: CASSRQSSYEQYF. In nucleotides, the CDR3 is TGTGCCAGCAGCCGACAGAGCTCCTACGAGCAGTACTTC.

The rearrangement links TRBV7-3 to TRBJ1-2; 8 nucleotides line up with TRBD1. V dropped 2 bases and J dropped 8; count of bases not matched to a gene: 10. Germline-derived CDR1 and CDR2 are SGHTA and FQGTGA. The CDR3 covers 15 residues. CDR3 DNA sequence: TGTGCCAGCAGCTTAGGCCCAGGGACAGGAGAAGGCTACACCTTC. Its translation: CASSLGPGTGEGYTF.

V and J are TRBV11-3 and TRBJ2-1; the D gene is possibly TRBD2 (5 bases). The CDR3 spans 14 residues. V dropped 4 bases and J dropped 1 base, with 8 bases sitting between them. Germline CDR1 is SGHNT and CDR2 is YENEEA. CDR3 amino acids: CASSWRVSYNEQFF. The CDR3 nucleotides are TGTGCCAGCAGCTGGCGGGTTTCCTACAATGAGCAGTTCTTC.

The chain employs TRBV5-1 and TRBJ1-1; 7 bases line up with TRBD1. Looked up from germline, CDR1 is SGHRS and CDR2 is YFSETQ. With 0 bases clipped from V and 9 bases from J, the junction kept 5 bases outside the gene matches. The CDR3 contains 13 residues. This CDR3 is CASSLGGQNKAFF. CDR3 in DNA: TGCGCCAGCAGCTTGGGGGGACAGAACAAAGCTTTCTTT. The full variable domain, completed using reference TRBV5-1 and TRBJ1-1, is KAGVTQTPRYLIKTRGQQVTLSCSPISGHRSVSWYQQTPGQGLQFLFEYFSETQRNKGNFPGRFSGRQFSNSRSEMNVSTLELGDSALYLCASSLGGQNKAFFGQGTRLTVV.